This TCR beta chain was recovered during a study of blood T cell repertoires in COVID-19. About the research overall: The United States, Italy and Spain were the sources of the acute and convalescent COVID-19 samples. Sample material is recorded as cDNA or gDNA derived from T cells, B-cell-depleted T cells, or PBMCs.

The CDR3 runs 15 residues. Germline V gene data show CDR1 as SGDLS and CDR2 as YYNGEE. V lost 3 bases to trimming and J lost 4 bases, with 14 bases between them. Repertoires were generated with immunoSEQ multiplex PCR, while TCRdb's copy carries only in-frame clones and drops some. The sample records about 170,000 clones, 70% to 90% being singletons. The clonotype originates from a man aged 50 or older with active or convalescent COVID-19. Sequences were obtained from peripheral blood. The chain couples TRBV9 to TRBJ1-5, with D perhaps matching TRBD1 (6 bases). The CDR3: CASSAVGTTNQPQHF. The CDR3, as DNA: TGTGCCAGCAGCGCTGTCGGGACAACGAATCAGCCCCAGCATTTT.